This T cell receptor beta chain is drawn from a study of OX40 agonist ivuxolimab in advanced cancers. For the study at large: Patients were dosed intravenously with ivuxolimab at 0.01 to 10 mg/kg every 2 weeks. Partial responses were seen in three patients, one with hepatocellular carcinoma and two with cutaneous melanoma. Antecedent anti-PD-1, anti-PD-L1 or anti-CTLA-4 therapy was permissible, with roughly 36% having received some.

Method: immunoSEQ multiplex PCR; TCRdb's copy keeps in-frame clones and lacks some. The sample holds 45,000 to 65,000 clones, over 70% seen once. Points from the study as a whole: More expanded clones were found, on average, in CD8+ than in CD4+ T cells.

The CDR3 is 15 amino acids. Trimming removed 5 bases from V and 8 bases from J, with 16 bases in between. Germline V gene sequence: CDR1 SGHAT, CDR2 FQNNGV. Of note for this clone: Its antigen is currently unknown.

The source was CD4+ or CD8+ T cells sorted from blood, collected in a trial of the OX40 agonist ivuxolimab. This clonotype was obtained from an adult with an advanced solid tumor such as melanoma, head and neck, liver or kidney cancer. The V call is TRBV11-2, the J call TRBJ1-6, with D maybe TRBD1 (6 bases). CDR3 sequence (DNA): TGTGCCAGCAGCCCCAGGGGCGGTTGGGATTCACCCCTCCACTTT. Translated, it gives CASSPRGGWDSPLHF.